A selection of T cell receptor beta chains follows, all from one sample in a study of blood T cell repertoires in COVID-19. Clones were sequenced by immunoSEQ multiplex PCR, and TCRdb holds only the in-frame ones, with some missing. This sample has some 290,000 clones; nearly 90% occur once, and the top ten carry more than 0.85%. Sample: peripheral blood. The source is a middle-aged woman with COVID-19, enrolled during active disease. The CDR3 runs from the conserved cysteine through the conserved F or W. The order of the fields is clone size, D gene, J gene, V gene, CDR3 DNA, CDR3 protein. The D gene is left open where the match is weak. The listing skips clone size in some rows; elsewhere it reads once, few, many or a size class.

>-|-|TRBJ1-2|TRBV28
TGTGCCAGCAGTTTTACGGAGGGCTATGGCTACACCTTC
CASSFTEGYGYTF
>-|-|TRBJ1-6|TRBV21-1
TGTGCCAGCAGCAAGGGGGACGGGGGGCCCTGGAATTCACCCCTCCACTTT
CASSKGDGGPWNSPLHF
>once|-|TRBJ1-1|TRBV5-1
TGCGCCAGCAGCTTGGTCCCGGGGGACCCGGAAGCTTTCTTT
CASSLVPGDPEAFF
>-|TRBD1|TRBJ2-5|TRBV5-4
TGTGCCAGCAGCTTGCCAGTTGGGACAGGGGTTGAGGAGACCCAGTACTTC
CASSLPVGTGVEETQYF
>few|-|TRBJ1-2|TRBV19
TGTGCCAGTAGTCTGCTTGGGGCAGGGAACTATGGCTACACCTTC
CASSLLGAGNYGYTF
>-|-|TRBJ1-5|TRBV28
TGTGCCAGCAATCTCCTCGCGAGCAATCAGCCCCAGCATTTT
CASNLLASNQPQHF
>-|TRBD1|TRBJ1-6|TRBV18
TGTGCCAGCTCACCACGATTCGGGACAGGGAATAATTCACCCCTCCACTTT
CASSPRFGTGNNSPLHF
>once|TRBD1|TRBJ2-3|TRBV5-4
TGTGCCAGCAGCTTGGCGACAGGGGGGGAGACGCAGTATTTT
CASSLATGGETQYF
>-|-|TRBJ1-4|TRBV5-1
TGCGCCAGCGCCCGAGCAACTAATGAAAAACTGTTTTTT
CASARATNEKLFF
>-|TRBD1|TRBJ2-5|TRBV11-2
TGTGCCAGCAGCTTAACAGGGGCCGGAGAGACCCAGTACTTC
CASSLTGAGETQYF
>-|TRBD2|TRBJ2-2|TRBV27
TGTGCCAGCAGTCCCAACCTTCGAGCGGGGGTCACCGGGGAGCTGTTTTTT
CASSPNLRAGVTGELFF
>-|TRBD1|TRBJ1-1|TRBV30
TGTGCTTTCTTCAGGGGGCAGCACACTGAAGCTTTCTTT
CAFFRGQHTEAFF
>-|TRBD2|TRBJ2-3|TRBV28
TGTGCCAGCAGTGGAGCGGGGGGGCACACAGATACGCAGTATTTT
CASSGAGGHTDTQYF
>-|-|TRBJ2-7|TRBV27
TGTGCCAGCAGTTTATCAGGGGGGGTTTCCTACGAGCAGTACTTC
CASSLSGGVSYEQYF
>once|-|TRBJ2-3|TRBV6-2/TRBV6-3
TGTGCCAGCAGTCTCACTCGAGATACGCAGTATTTT
CASSLTRDTQYF
>-|TRBD1|TRBJ2-7|TRBV3-1/TRBV3-2
TGTGCCACCTCAACTACCGGGACAGACGTTCCCCAGTACTTC
CATSTTGTDVPQYF
>once|-|TRBJ2-1|TRBV7-8
TGTGCCAGCAGCTCGGTAGCCATTGTGGATTTCTACAATGAGCAGTTCTTC
CASSSVAIVDFYNEQFF
>-|TRBD1|TRBJ1-1|TRBV15
TGTGCCACCAGCAGAGATACTTGGGCAGGGGGCTATACTGAAGCTTTCTTT
CATSRDTWAGGYTEAFF
>-|-|TRBJ1-1|TRBV6-2/TRBV6-3
TGTGCCAGCAGTTACGAGGTGAACACTGAAGCTTTCTTT
CASSYEVNTEAFF
>-|-|TRBJ1-2|TRBV12-3/TRBV12-4
TGTGCCACGCAGACAGTGCCGTTTTCTGGCTACACCTTC
CATQTVPFSGYTF
>-|TRBD1|TRBJ2-3|TRBV9
TGTGCCAGCAGCGTAGAGGGACAGGGAATATCAGATACGCAGTATTTT
CASSVEGQGISDTQYF
>-|TRBD2|TRBJ2-1|TRBV6-4
TGTGCCAGCAGTGAAGGGCTAGCGGGGGTAAATGAGCAGTTCTTC
CASSEGLAGVNEQFF
>-|-|TRBJ2-7|TRBV9
TGTGCCAGCAGCCCCCGTAATATCCCCTACGAGCAGTACTTC
CASSPRNIPYEQYF
>-|-|TRBJ2-7|TRBV28
TGTGCCAGCAGGGATTCGAGGGAGCAGTACTTC
CASRDSREQYF
>-|-|TRBJ1-2|TRBV29-1
TGCAGCGTTGGGCAAAACTATGGCTACACCTTC
CSVGQNYGYTF
>-|TRBD2|TRBJ2-5|TRBV5-1
TGCGCCAGCAGCTCACCACTAGCGGAGACCCAGTACTTC
CASSSPLAETQYF
>-|TRBD2|TRBJ2-3|TRBV28
TGTGCCAGCAGCCCAACCGGTGGCGGGAGCGTGTGGTATACGCAGTATTTT
CASSPTGGGSVWYTQYF
>-|TRBD1|TRBJ1-2|TRBV28
TGTGCCAGCAGTTTATCGGGACAGGGTACCTATGGCTACACCTTC
CASSLSGQGTYGYTF
>-|TRBD1|TRBJ1-2|TRBV7-2
TGTGCCAGCAGCTTAGCTGGGGACAGGGCTTATGGCTACACCTTC
CASSLAGDRAYGYTF
>-|-|TRBJ2-2|TRBV6-5
TGTGCCAGCAGTCCCGACACAATTTCCGGGGAGCTGTTTTTT
CASSPDTISGELFF
>-|TRBD1|TRBJ1-1|TRBV6-2/TRBV6-3
TGTGCCAGCAGTGCGAATACAGGGGGGACTGAAGCTTTCTTT
CASSANTGGTEAFF
>-|-|TRBJ2-6|TRBV7-2
TGTGCCAGCAGCTTAAGATCCGCGGTCTCTGGGGCCAACGTCCTGACTTTC
CASSLRSAVSGANVLTF
>once|-|TRBJ1-5|TRBV2
TGTGCCAGCAGTACATTCAATGTGGGCAATCAGCCCCAGCATTTT
CASSTFNVGNQPQHF
>-|-|TRBJ2-5|TRBV27
TGTGCCAGCAGTTTATACACCCAAGAGACCCAGTACTTC
CASSLYTQETQYF
>-|TRBD1|TRBJ1-1|TRBV19
TGTGCCAGCCGCCCCCCCACAGGGGGGACTGAAGCTTTCTTT
CASRPPTGGTEAFF
>-|-|TRBJ2-7|TRBV30
TGTGCCTGGAGTGGGGGGGGCGCAGGACTGGGGGAGCAGTACTTC
CAWSGGGAGLGEQYF
>-|-|TRBJ1-5|TRBV28
TGTGCCAGCAGTTTAGCAGGTCGGCAACATCAGCCCCAGCATTTT
CASSLAGRQHQPQHF
>-|TRBD1|TRBJ2-1|TRBV6-5
TGTGCCAGCAGTTACGTCGGACAGGGGGCAACGAATGAGCAGTTCTTC
CASSYVGQGATNEQFF
>-|-|TRBJ2-2|TRBV5-8
TGTGCCAGCAGCTGGGACTCCTGGGGAGACACCGGGGAGCTGTTTTTT
CASSWDSWGDTGELFF
>-|-|TRBJ2-3|TRBV6-2/TRBV6-3
TGTGCCAGCAGTTATGGGCCAGATACGCAGTATTTT
CASSYGPDTQYF
>-|TRBD2|TRBJ2-1|TRBV6-5
TGTGCCAGCAGTCTGACTAGCGCCAACAATGAGCAGTTCTTC
CASSLTSANNEQFF
>-|-|TRBJ2-7|TRBV28
TGTGCCAGCAGCCGAGGAGCCTACGAGCAGTACTTC
CASSRGAYEQYF
>-|-|TRBJ2-7|TRBV7-9
TGTGCCAGCAGCACTGTCTCCCGTTTTGTGGGGGGGCATCCGGGCGAGCAGTACTTC
CASSTVSRFVGGHPGEQYF
>-|-|TRBJ2-5|TRBV27
TGTGCCAGCAGTCCCAGTTGGGCTGCAAAGACCCAGTACTTC
CASSPSWAAKTQYF
>-|TRBD1|TRBJ1-5|TRBV2
TGTGCCAGCAGGCCCAGACAGGGGTTAGGTTCCAATCAGCCCCAGCATTTT
CASRPRQGLGSNQPQHF
>-|-|TRBJ2-3|TRBV2
TGTGCCAGCCTGCCGTCGGCGGAGGGGCTTGCAGATACGCAGTATTTT
CASLPSAEGLADTQYF
>-|TRBD2|TRBJ2-7|TRBV6-5
TGTGCCAGCAGTAATAGCGGGAGTGCCTACGAGCAGTACTTC
CASSNSGSAYEQYF
>-|-|TRBJ2-6|TRBV25-1
TGTGCCAGCGGAGGACTGACCTCTGGGGCCAACGTCCTGACTTTC
CASGGLTSGANVLTF
>-|TRBD1|TRBJ1-6|TRBV10-3
TGTGCCATAAGACAGGGGGCGAATTCACCCCTCCACTTT
CAIRQGANSPLHF
>-|-|TRBJ2-2|TRBV4-2
TGTGCCAGCAGCCAGCCCGCATTGAGCTTGAACACCGGGGAGCTGTTTTTT
CASSQPALSLNTGELFF
>-|TRBD1|TRBJ2-3|TRBV7-3
TGTGCCAGCAGCTTAGTACAGGGGGGAAGCACAGATACGCAGTATTTT
CASSLVQGGSTDTQYF
>-|TRBD1|TRBJ2-2|TRBV18
TGTGCCAGCTCACCACCCGAGACAGGGGGCGCGGACGGGGAGCTGTTTTTT
CASSPPETGGADGELFF